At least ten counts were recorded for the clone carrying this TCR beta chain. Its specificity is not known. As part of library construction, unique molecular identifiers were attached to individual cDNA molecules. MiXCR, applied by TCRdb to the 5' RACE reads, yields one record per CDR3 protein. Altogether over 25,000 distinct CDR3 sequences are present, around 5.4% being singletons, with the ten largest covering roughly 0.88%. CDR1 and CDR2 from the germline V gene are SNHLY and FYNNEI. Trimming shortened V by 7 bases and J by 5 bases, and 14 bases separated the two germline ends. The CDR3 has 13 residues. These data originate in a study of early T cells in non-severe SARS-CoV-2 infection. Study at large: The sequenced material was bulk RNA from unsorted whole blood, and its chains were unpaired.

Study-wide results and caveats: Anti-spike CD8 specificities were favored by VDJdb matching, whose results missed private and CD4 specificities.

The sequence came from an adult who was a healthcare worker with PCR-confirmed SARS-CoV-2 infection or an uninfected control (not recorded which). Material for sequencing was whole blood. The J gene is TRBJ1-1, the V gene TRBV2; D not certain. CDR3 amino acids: CASTPESRTEAFF. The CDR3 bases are TGTGCCAGCACCCCGGAGAGCCGGACTGAAGCTTTCTTT.